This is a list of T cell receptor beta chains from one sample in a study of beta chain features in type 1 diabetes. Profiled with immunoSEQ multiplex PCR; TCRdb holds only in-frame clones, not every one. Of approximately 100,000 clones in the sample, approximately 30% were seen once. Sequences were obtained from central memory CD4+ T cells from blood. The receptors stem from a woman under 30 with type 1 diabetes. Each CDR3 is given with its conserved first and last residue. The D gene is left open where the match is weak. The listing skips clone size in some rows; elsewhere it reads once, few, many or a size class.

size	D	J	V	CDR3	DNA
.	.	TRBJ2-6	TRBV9	CASSPQGSGANVLTF	TGTGCCAGCAGCCCGCAGGGCTCCGGGGCCAACGTCCTGACTTTC
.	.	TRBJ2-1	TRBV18	CASSLGGILLNEQFF	TGTGCCAGCTCACTTGGGGGGATCCTCCTCAATGAGCAGTTCTTC
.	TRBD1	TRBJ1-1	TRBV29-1	CSVSPVGDRAAFF	TGCAGCGTTTCCCCGGTCGGGGACAGGGCTGCTTTCTTT
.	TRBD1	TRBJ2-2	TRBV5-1	CASGGQGTGELFF	TGCGCCAGCGGGGGACAGGGGACCGGGGAGCTGTTTTTT
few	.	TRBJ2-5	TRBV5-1	CASKGEETQYF	TGCGCCAGCAAAGGGGAAGAGACCCAGTACTTC
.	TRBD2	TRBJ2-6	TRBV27	CASSLGGYSGANVLTF	TGTGCCAGCAGTTTGGGGGGGTACTCTGGGGCCAACGTCCTGACTTTC
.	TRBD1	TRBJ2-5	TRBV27	CASSLRGRETQYF	TGTGCCAGCAGCCTCAGGGGGCGGGAGACCCAGTACTTC
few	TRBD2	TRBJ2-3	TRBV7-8	CASSLELAGGTDTQYF	TGTGCCAGCAGCTTAGAGCTAGCGGGAGGTACAGATACGCAGTATTTT
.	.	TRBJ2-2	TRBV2	CASSEQNRDTGELFF	TGTGCCAGCAGTGAACAGAACCGGGACACCGGGGAGCTGTTTTTT
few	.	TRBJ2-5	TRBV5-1	CASSFDSRQETQYF	TGCGCCAGCAGCTTCGACAGCCGCCAAGAGACCCAGTACTTC
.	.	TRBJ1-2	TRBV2	CASSEGAYGYTF	TGTGCCAGCAGTGAGGGGGCCTATGGCTACACCTTC
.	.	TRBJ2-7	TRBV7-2	CASSYGGPYEQYF	TGTGCCAGCAGCTACGGAGGCCCCTACGAGCAGTACTTC
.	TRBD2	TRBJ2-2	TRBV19	CASRLAGVRSGELFF	TGTGCCAGTAGACTAGCGGGAGTAAGATCCGGGGAGCTGTTTTTT
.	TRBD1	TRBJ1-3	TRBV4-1	CASSQDPLKQDRGAGNTIYF	TGCGCCAGCAGCCAAGACCCACTAAAACAGGACAGGGGTGCGGGAAACACCATATATTTT